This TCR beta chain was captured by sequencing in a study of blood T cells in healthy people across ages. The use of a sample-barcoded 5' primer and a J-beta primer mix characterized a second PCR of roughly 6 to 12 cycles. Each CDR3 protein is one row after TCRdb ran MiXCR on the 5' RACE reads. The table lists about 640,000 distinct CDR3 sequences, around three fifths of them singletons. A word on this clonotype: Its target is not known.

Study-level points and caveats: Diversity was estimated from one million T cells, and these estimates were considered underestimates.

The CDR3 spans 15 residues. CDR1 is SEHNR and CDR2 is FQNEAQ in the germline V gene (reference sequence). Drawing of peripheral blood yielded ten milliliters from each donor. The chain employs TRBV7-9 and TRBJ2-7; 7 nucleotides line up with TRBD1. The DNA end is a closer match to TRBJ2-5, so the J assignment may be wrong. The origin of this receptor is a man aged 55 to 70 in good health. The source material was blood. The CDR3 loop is CASSWQTGELETQYF. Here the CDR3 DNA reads TGTGCCAGCAGCTGGCAAACAGGGGAATTGGAGACCCAGTACTTC.